Listed below are T cell receptor beta chains from one sample, sequenced in a study of T cell repertoires in cytomegalovirus infection. No antigen has been assigned to these receptors. Each CDR3 protein gets one entry after TCRdb re-called the reads with MiXCR. This table has roughly 500,000 distinct CDR3 sequences, roughly 34% appearing once. This specimen consisted of cultured PBMCs, obtained from culture after CMV antigen stimulation. All receptors come from a human donor in good health (CMV status not recorded). Some clones in this sample may be carry-over from other donors' samples. The CDR3 runs from the conserved cysteine through the conserved F or W. The D gene is left open where the match is weak. Where a row states a size, it is once, few, many or the class of an expanded clone; other rows omit it.

>TRBV2|12|NA|NA|TRBJ2-5
CASRPAGETQYF
TGTGCCAGCCGCCCCGCCGGTGAGACCCAGTACTTC
>TRBV28|13|few|NA|TRBJ1-6
CASSYKRETPLHF
TGTGCCAGCAGCTATAAGAGGGAGACACCCCTCCACTTT
>TRBV7-2|16|few|TRBD1|TRBJ2-5
CASSSRQGKGEETQYF
TGTGCCAGCAGCTCAAGACAGGGGAAAGGAGAAGAGACCCAGTACTTC
>TRBV20-1|12|NA|NA|TRBJ2-4
CSALVSSDIQYF
TGCAGTGCCCTAGTCTCATCGGACATTCAGTACTTC
>TRBV7-2|18|many|TRBD2|TRBJ2-2
CASSQDLAGGNRSGELFF
TGTGCCAGCAGCCAGGACCTAGCGGGAGGGAACCGAAGCGGGGAGCTGTTTTTT
>TRBV11-2|19|NA|NA|TRBJ1-1
CASSLGVVITGGMNTEAFF
TGTGCCAGCAGCTTAGGCGTTGTGATCACGGGGGGAATGAACACTGAAGCTTTCTTT
>TRBV24-1|15|NA|TRBD1|TRBJ1-4
CATSDPTGDGEKLFF
TGTGCCACCAGTGATCCTACAGGGGACGGTGAAAAACTGTTTTTT
>TRBV20-1|14|few|TRBD2|TRBJ2-3
CSAPRREVEDTQYF
TGCAGTGCCCCTAGGCGGGAGGTGGAAGATACGCAGTATTTT
>TRBV12-3/TRBV12-4|10|NA|NA|TRBJ2-7
CASRGVGLYF
TGTGCCAGCAGGGGAGTGGGGCTGTACTTC
>TRBV6-2/TRBV6-3|17|few|TRBD2|TRBJ2-1
CASSYGPSGDPYNEQFF
TGTGCCAGCAGTTATGGGCCTAGCGGAGACCCTTACAATGAGCAGTTCTTC
>TRBV7-2|15|NA|NA|TRBJ1-2
CASSLRLDRNYGYTF
TGTGCCAGCAGCCTTCGACTAGACAGGAACTATGGCTACACCTTC
>TRBV6-5|16|NA|TRBD2|TRBJ2-1
CASSYVPGLAANEQFF
TGTGCCAGCAGTTACGTCCCGGGACTAGCGGCGAATGAGCAGTTCTTC
>TRBV29-1|13|NA|NA|TRBJ1-1
CSVDLGFGTEAFF
TGCAGCGTTGATTTAGGTTTTGGCACTGAAGCTTTCTTT
>TRBV7-2|14|few|NA|TRBJ1-3
CASSLWASGNTIYF
TGTGCCAGCAGCTTATGGGCTAGTGGAAACACCATATATTTT
>TRBV24-1|16|few|NA|TRBJ2-3
CATSDKGPSGTDTQYF
TGTGCCACCAGTGATAAAGGGCCCTCGGGGACAGATACGCAGTATTTT
>TRBV12-3/TRBV12-4|14|NA|TRBD1|TRBJ2-5
CASRSTGGQETQYF
TGTGCCAGCCGATCCACAGGGGGACAAGAGACCCAGTACTTC
>TRBV10-3|14|few|NA|TRBJ2-2
CAIRGDIRTGELFF
TGTGCCATCAGGGGGGACATCCGCACCGGGGAGCTGTTTTTT
>TRBV19|18|few|TRBD1|TRBJ2-4
CASSAAGQGPRAGNIQYF
TGTGCCAGTAGTGCCGCTGGACAGGGGCCACGAGCCGGAAACATTCAGTACTTC
>TRBV7-9|19|NA|NA|TRBJ2-6
CASSPTSWRWSSGANVLTF
TGTGCCAGCAGCCCGACTTCATGGCGTTGGAGCTCTGGGGCCAACGTCCTGACTTTC
>TRBV19|15|NA|NA|TRBJ2-1
CASSRAGLAFNEQFF
TGTGCCAGTAGTAGGGCCGGGCTAGCGTTCAATGAGCAGTTCTTC
>TRBV7-2|15|few|NA|TRBJ1-6
CASSPTRQSNSPLHF
TGTGCCAGCAGCCCAACTAGACAGTCTAATTCACCCCTCCACTTT
>TRBV7-2|14|many|NA|TRBJ1-2
CASSIGATNYGYTF
TGTGCCAGCAGCATAGGGGCCACGAACTATGGCTACACCTTC
>TRBV25-1|13|NA|NA|TRBJ1-1
CASRTRGITEAFF
TGTGCCAGCAGAACCAGGGGTATCACTGAAGCTTTCTTT
>TRBV7-2|13|NA|NA|TRBJ2-1
CASSLDLNDEQFF
TGTGCCAGCAGCTTAGATTTAAATGATGAGCAGTTCTTC
>TRBV20-1|15|many|TRBD2|TRBJ2-5
CSAGLAGQNQETQYF
TGCAGTGCTGGGCTAGCGGGGCAGAATCAAGAGACCCAGTACTTC
>TRBV10-1|16|NA|TRBD2|TRBJ2-3
CASSAPSGRHTDTQYF
TGCGCCAGCAGTGCCCCTAGCGGGAGACACACAGATACGCAGTATTTT
>TRBV20-1|16|NA|NA|TRBJ2-5
CSARDIRAGIAETQYF
TGCAGTGCTAGAGATATCAGGGCAGGGATAGCGGAGACCCAGTACTTC
>TRBV7-6|14|few|NA|TRBJ2-2
CASSPDGNTGELFF
TGTGCCAGCAGCCCCGACGGGAACACCGGGGAGCTGTTTTTT
>TRBV20-1|15|NA|TRBD2|TRBJ2-3
CSATPGLAGRDTQYF
TGCAGTGCTACTCCGGGACTAGCGGGACGGGATACGCAGTATTTT
>TRBV12-3/TRBV12-4|15|few|NA|TRBJ2-3
CASSLGIQLTDTQYF
TGTGCCAGCAGTTTAGGGATCCAGCTCACCGATACGCAGTATTTT
>TRBV12-3/TRBV12-4|16|many|NA|TRBJ1-1
CASSLADLVVNTEAFF
TGTGCCAGCAGTTTAGCTGACCTGGTCGTGAACACTGAAGCTTTCTTT
>TRBV7-2|15|NA|NA|TRBJ1-1
CASSLAGGADTEAFF
TGTGCCAGCAGCTTAGCCGGAGGCGCGGACACTGAAGCTTTCTTT
>TRBV19|15|NA|NA|TRBJ1-1
CATTPVTSRRAEAFF
TGTGCCACTACACCTGTGACTAGCCGGCGCGCTGAAGCTTTCTTT
>TRBV7-9|12|NA|NA|TRBJ2-7
CAIAVALDEQYF
TGTGCCATAGCAGTGGCGTTGGACGAGCAGTACTTC
>TRBV19|14|few|NA|TRBJ1-1
CASRQTHMNTEAFF
TGTGCCAGTAGACAGACCCACATGAACACTGAAGCTTTCTTT
>TRBV19|15|NA|NA|TRBJ2-3
CASSIAGAGTDTQYF
TGTGCCAGTAGTATAGCGGGAGCAGGTACAGATACGCAGTATTTT
>TRBV7-9|14|NA|NA|TRBJ2-2
CASSLAGGPGELFF
TGTGCCAGCAGCTTAGCGGGAGGTCCCGGGGAGCTGTTTTTT
>TRBV7-6|16|NA|TRBD2|TRBJ2-1
CASSLTSGDSYNEQFF
TGTGCCAGCAGCCTAACTAGCGGCGACTCCTACAATGAGCAGTTCTTC
>TRBV7-6|18|NA|TRBD1|TRBJ1-1
CASSWRARGMEVDTEAFF
TGTGCCAGCAGCTGGAGGGCCAGGGGGATGGAGGTTGACACTGAAGCTTTCTTT
>TRBV7-2|15|NA|TRBD2|TRBJ2-3
CASSLASGHTDTQYF
TGTGCCAGCAGCTTAGCTAGCGGGCACACAGATACGCAGTATTTT
>TRBV19|17|NA|TRBD2|TRBJ2-3
CASSPHGRRENVDTQYF
TGTGCCAGTAGTCCCCATGGGAGGCGGGAGAACGTAGATACGCAGTATTTT
>TRBV6-6|14|few|NA|TRBJ1-1
CASSDRGADTEAFF
TGTGCCAGCAGTGATCGGGGCGCGGACACTGAAGCTTTCTTT
>TRBV5-4|12|NA|NA|TRBJ2-1
CASSLVLGEQFF
TGTGCCAGCAGCTTGGTCTTAGGTGAGCAGTTCTTC
>TRBV6-1|15|NA|NA|TRBJ2-3
CASSLTRGNTDTQYF
TGTGCCAGCAGTCTGACACGGGGAAACACAGATACGCAGTATTTT
>TRBV12-3/TRBV12-4|15|NA|NA|TRBJ1-6
CASRLTGTSNSPLHF
TGTGCCAGCAGACTCACAGGGACGAGCAATTCACCCCTCCACTTT
>TRBV19|17|NA|NA|TRBJ2-6
CASSIVSGPSGANVLTF
TGTGCCAGTAGTATAGTTAGCGGACCCTCTGGGGCCAACGTCCTGACTTTC
>TRBV27|16|few|NA|TRBJ2-5
CASGRLGGRDPETQYF
TGTGCCAGCGGGAGATTGGGGGGGCGGGACCCGGAGACCCAGTACTTC
>TRBV6-5|15|few|TRBD1|TRBJ1-1
CASSGRTGGYTEAFF
TGTGCCAGCAGTGGGAGGACAGGGGGGTACACTGAAGCTTTCTTT
>TRBV14|15|NA|NA|TRBJ1-5
CASSPRGAGDQPQHF
TGTGCCAGCAGCCCTCGGGGGGCTGGGGATCAGCCCCAGCATTTT
>TRBV9|17|NA|NA|TRBJ2-7
CASSPTNKATRGYEQYF
TGTGCCAGCAGCCCAACAAACAAGGCTACGAGGGGTTACGAGCAGTACTTC